This T cell receptor beta chain was profiled in a study of shared clonotypes between healthy human individuals. This clone was counted only a few times. Donors included only healthy HIV-negative adults lacking recent acute infections or vaccinations. CDR1 MNHEY and CDR2 SMNVEV come from the germline V gene (reference sequence). The CDR3 is 14 residues long. With V trimmed by 4 bases and J by 4 bases, 6 bases remained unmatched. Input per replicate PCR of unsorted PBMC was 250 to 300 ng DNA, corresponding to tens of thousands of T cell genomes. Ten immunoSEQ deep assay plates were used by the authors to sequence unsorted PBMC DNA. Assay: immunoSEQ multiplex PCR; the TCRdb copy retains only in-frame clones and omits some. The sample lists fewer than 650,000 clones; roughly four fifths were seen once.

J is TRBJ2-7 and V is TRBV27, with TRBD2 identical over 8 bases. The specimen sequenced was PBMCs. This TCR came from a woman between 35 and 50 years old in good health. Some clones in this sample may be carry-over from other donors' samples. The CDR3 DNA sequence: TGTGCCAGCAGTTCGGGACTAGGCCGTTACGAGCAGTACTTC. Encoded protein: CASSSGLGRYEQYF.